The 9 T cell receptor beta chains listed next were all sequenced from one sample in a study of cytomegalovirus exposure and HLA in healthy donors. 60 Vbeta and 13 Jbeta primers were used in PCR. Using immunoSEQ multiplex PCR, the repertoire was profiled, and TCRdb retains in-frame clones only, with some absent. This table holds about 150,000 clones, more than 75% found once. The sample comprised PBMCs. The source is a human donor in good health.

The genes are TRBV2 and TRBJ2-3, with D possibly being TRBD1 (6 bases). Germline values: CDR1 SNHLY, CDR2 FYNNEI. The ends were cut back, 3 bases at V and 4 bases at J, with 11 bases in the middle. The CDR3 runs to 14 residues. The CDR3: CASSDQGFSDTQYF. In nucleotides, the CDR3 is TGTGCCAGCAGTGACCAGGGGTTTTCAGATACGCAGTATTTT.

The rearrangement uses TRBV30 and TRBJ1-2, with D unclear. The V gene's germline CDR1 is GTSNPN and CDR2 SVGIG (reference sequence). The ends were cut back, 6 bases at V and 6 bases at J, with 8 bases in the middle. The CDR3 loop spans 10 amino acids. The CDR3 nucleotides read TGTGCCTGCGCCCAGGATGGCTACACCTTC. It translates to CACAQDGYTF.

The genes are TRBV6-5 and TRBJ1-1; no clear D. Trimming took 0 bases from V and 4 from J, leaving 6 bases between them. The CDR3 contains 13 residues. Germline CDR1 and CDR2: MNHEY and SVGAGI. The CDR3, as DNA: TGTGCCAGCAGTTACTCGCGTTTCACTGAAGCTTTCTTT. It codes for CASSYSRFTEAFF.

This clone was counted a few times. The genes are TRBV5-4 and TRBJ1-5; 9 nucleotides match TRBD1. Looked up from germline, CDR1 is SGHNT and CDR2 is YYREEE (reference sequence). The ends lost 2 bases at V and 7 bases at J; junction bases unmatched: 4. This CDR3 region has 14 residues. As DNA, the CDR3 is TGTGCCAGCAGCTTACAGGGGGCAGAACAGCCCCAGCATTTT. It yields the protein CASSLQGAEQPQHF. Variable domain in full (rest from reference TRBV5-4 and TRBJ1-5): ETGVTQSPTHLIKTRGQQVTLRCSSQSGHNTVSWYQQALGQGPQFIFQYYREEENGRGNFPPRFSGLQFPNYSSELNVNALELDDSALYLCASSLQGAEQPQHFGDGTRLSIL.

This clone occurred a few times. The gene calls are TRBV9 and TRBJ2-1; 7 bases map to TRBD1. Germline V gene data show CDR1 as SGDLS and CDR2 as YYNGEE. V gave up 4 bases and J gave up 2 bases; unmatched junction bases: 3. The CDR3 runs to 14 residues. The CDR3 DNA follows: TGTGCCAGCAGCCCGACAGGGACCTACAATGAGCAGTTCTTC. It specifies CASSPTGTYNEQFF. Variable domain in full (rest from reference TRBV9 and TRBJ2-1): DSGVTQTPKHLITATGQRVTLRCSPRSGDLSVYWYQQSLDQGLQFLIQYYNGEERAKGNILERFSAQQFPDLHSELNLSSLELGDSALYFCASSPTGTYNEQFFGPGTRLTVL.

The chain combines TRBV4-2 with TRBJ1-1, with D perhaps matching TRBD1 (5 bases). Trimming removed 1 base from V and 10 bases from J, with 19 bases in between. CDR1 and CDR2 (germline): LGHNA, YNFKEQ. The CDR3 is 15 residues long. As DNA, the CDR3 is TGTGCCAGCAGCCAAGGTGGGGGGGTTGTACGTGGAGCTTTCTTT. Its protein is CASSQGGGVVRGAFF.

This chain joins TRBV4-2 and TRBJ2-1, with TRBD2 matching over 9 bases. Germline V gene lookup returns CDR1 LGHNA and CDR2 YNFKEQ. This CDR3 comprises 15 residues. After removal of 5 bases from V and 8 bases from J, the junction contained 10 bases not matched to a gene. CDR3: CASSEAGGLLDEQFF. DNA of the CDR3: TGTGCCAGCAGCGAGGCGGGGGGGCTGTTAGATGAGCAGTTCTTC.

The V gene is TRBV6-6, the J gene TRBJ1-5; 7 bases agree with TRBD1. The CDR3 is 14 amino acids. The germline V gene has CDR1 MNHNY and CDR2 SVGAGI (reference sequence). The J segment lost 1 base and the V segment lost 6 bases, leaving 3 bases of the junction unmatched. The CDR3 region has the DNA TGTGCCAGCAGCAAACAGGGGAGCAATCAGCCCCAGCATTTT. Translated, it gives CASSKQGSNQPQHF.

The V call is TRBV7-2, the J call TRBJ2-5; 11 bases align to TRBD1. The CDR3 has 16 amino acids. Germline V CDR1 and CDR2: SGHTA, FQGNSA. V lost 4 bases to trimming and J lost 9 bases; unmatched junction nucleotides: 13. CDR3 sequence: CASSWRAGTGGSAQYF. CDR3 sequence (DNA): TGTGCCAGCAGCTGGAGGGCCGGGACAGGGGGTTCGGCCCAGTACTTC.